These 22 T cell receptor beta chains originate from one sample sequenced in a study of regulatory T cells in long-lasting Graves disease. Noted time point: persistent/refractory GD, antithyroid drugs over 5 years with positive TRAb. PBMCs were the source of the RNA used for TCR sequencing. Sequencing libraries for TCR beta were prepared with iRepertoire HTBI primers and Arm-PCR of CDR3 regions. MiXCR, run by TCRdb on the multiplex PCR reads, gives a single entry per CDR3 protein. In the table there are a few hundred thousand distinct CDR3 sequences, 20% to 30% of which are singletons. This sample comprised peripheral blood mononuclear cells (PBMCs), obtained when the disease was refractory, from a patient treated with antithyroid drugs. These receptors were collected from a female donor with Graves disease.

The sample holds many counts of this clonotype. The rearrangement links TRBV28 to TRBJ2-7; maybe TRBD2 (7 bases). The CDR3 contains 15 residues. Germline V lookup: CDR1 MDHEN, CDR2 SYDVKM. The V and J ends lost 8 bases and 3 bases respectively, with 20 bases between them. CDR3 region: CASATPRGLLYEQYF. The CDR3, as DNA: TGTGCCAGCGCCACACCGCGGGGGCTCCTCTACGAGCAGTACTTC.

Many counts were recorded for this clonotype. The CDR3 DNA reads TGTGCCAGCAGGCCACAGGTGGCCACTGAAGCTTTCTTT. Its translation is CASRPQVATEAFF. The chain combines TRBV28 with TRBJ1-1, with D perhaps TRBD1 (5 bases). Germline CDR1 reads MDHEN; CDR2 reads SYDVKM. The CDR3 has 13 amino acids. The germline V and J ends were trimmed by 6 bases and 4 bases, with 12 bases remaining between them.

This chain links TRBV20-1 with TRBJ1-2; D gene uncertain. Germline-derived CDR1 and CDR2 are DFQATT and SNEGSKA (reference sequence). V was cut by 4 bases and J by 3 bases, with 6 bases left in between. This CDR3 spans 11 amino acids. CDR3 sequence reads: CSAITDYGYTF. In DNA form, the CDR3 reads TGCAGTGCTATCACAGACTATGGCTACACCTTC.

The chain couples TRBV7-3 to TRBJ2-5; 8 bases fit TRBD2. The CDR3 has 15 residues. Germline V lookup: CDR1 SGHTA, CDR2 FQGTGA. Losses at the gene ends were 5 bases for V and 2 bases for J; bases not matched to a gene: 7. CDR3 residues: CASSLSGKAQETQYF. The CDR3 DNA is TGTGCCAGCAGCCTTAGCGGGAAGGCTCAAGAGACCCAGTACTTC.

This clonotype was seen repeatedly, ten times or more. The chain uses TRBV27 and TRBJ2-2, with 10 bases fitting TRBD2. Germline values: CDR1 MNHEY, CDR2 SMNVEV (reference sequence). The CDR3 contains 15 residues. After removal of 6 bases from V and 8 bases from J, the junction contained 9 bases not matched to a gene. CDR3 DNA: TGTGCCAGCAGGTCAGCGGGAGGGCCCACGGGGGAGCTGTTTTTT. This gives the protein CASRSAGGPTGELFF.

The chain uses TRBV25-1 and TRBJ1-1, with a weak D call TRBD1 (5 bases). Deletions cut 3 bases from V and 4 bases from J, with 18 bases between. Germline V gene sequence: CDR1 MGHDK, CDR2 SYGVNS. The CDR3 is 16 amino acids. CDR3 in amino acids: CASSDPFRAGGTEAFF. CDR3 in DNA: TGTGCCAGCAGTGACCCCTTCAGGGCGGGGGGCACTGAAGCTTTCTTT.

Note on this clonotype: The junction differs from germline at one of its ends, possibly a read error. The gene calls are TRBV3-1 and TRBJ2-2; 9 bases line up with TRBD2. CDR3 length equals 15 residues. Germline CDR1 is LGHDT and CDR2 is YNNKEL (reference sequence). CDR3 sequence: CASSLGTSQTGELSF. DNA for the CDR3: TGTGCCAGCAGCCTTGGGACTAGCCAGACCGGGGAGCTGTCTTTT.

V usage is TRBV7-2 and J usage is TRBJ2-5; 8 nucleotides align to TRBD2. The J call is doubtful: the DNA matches TRBJ2-1 better. Germline CDR1 and CDR2: SGHTA and FQGNSA. The CDR3 sequence is 14 residues long. CDR3 region: CASSLLAGPNEQFF. In DNA form, the CDR3 reads TGTGCCAGCAGCTTACTAGCGGGTCCTAATGAGCAGTTCTTC.

This clonotype was observed at least ten times. The chain employs TRBV29-1 and TRBJ1-1, with no clear D. The V and J ends lost 5 bases and 1 base respectively, with 8 bases between them. The CDR3 is made up of 12 amino acids. Per germline, CDR1 SQVTM and CDR2 ANQGSEA. This chain's CDR3 is CSVTLWNTEAFF. The CDR3 bases are TGCAGCGTTACCCTCTGGAACACTGAAGCTTTCTTT.

This clonotype was recorded a few times. In DNA, the CDR3 is TGTGCCAGCAGTTTAACCCAACAGGGATCCGAGCAGTACTTC. Translating gives CASSLTQQGSEQYF. This chain uses TRBV12-3 or TRBV12-4 with TRBJ2-7, with D perhaps matching TRBD1 (6 bases). V shed 2 bases and J shed 6 bases, with 14 bases lying between them. The CDR3 is 14 amino acids.

At least ten counts were recorded for this clonotype. This chain joins TRBV27 and TRBJ2-7, with D uncertain. Trimming removed 3 bases at V and 2 bases at J, with 17 bases between. The CDR3 totals 16 residues. The germline CDR1 and CDR2 sequences are MNHEY and SMNVEV (reference sequence). The CDR3 nucleotides read TGTGCCAGCAGTTTTTCCGGACCTTTTTCACCCTACGAGCAGTACTTC. Translating gives CASSFSGPFSPYEQYF.

This clonotype was recorded only once. The rearrangement links TRBV2 to TRBJ1-6, with D uncertain. The CDR3 length is 16 residues. Germline V CDR1 and CDR2: SNHLY, FYNNEI. Trimming removed 6 bases from V and 0 bases from J, with 12 bases in between. The CDR3 DNA sequence: TGTGCCAGCAGCTTAGGACTGAGCTCCTATAATTCACCCCTCCACTTT. This encodes CASSLGLSSYNSPLHF.

The chain couples TRBV7-2 to TRBJ2-3, with D tentatively TRBD2 (5 bases). This CDR3 is built from 16 residues. Germline V CDR1 and CDR2: SGHTA, FQGNSA. The V gene lost 3 bases and the J gene lost 0 bases, with 13 bases spanning the gap. Here the CDR3 DNA reads TGTGCCAGCAGCTTTAGGTTAGGCGGGAGCACAGATACGCAGTATTTT. It encodes CASSFRLGGSTDTQYF.

This clonotype has just a few counts. V is TRBV5-1 and J is TRBJ1-1; TRBD1 agrees at 7 bases. Per the germline V gene, CDR1 is SGHRS and CDR2 is YFSETQ. V lost 5 bases, J lost 0 bases, and 13 bases stayed unmatched. This CDR3 has 17 residues. CDR3 sequence (DNA): TGCGCCAGCAGAGACACGAATAACAGGGGCGTGAACACTGAAGCTTTCTTT. Amino acid sequence: CASRDTNNRGVNTEAFF.

To note about this clonotype: A read error may explain this, as a much larger clone is one base away. The chain combines TRBV19 with TRBJ2-7, with D hard to call. The CDR3 totals 14 residues. The germline V and J ends were trimmed by 3 bases and 6 bases, with 15 bases remaining between them. Germline values: CDR1 LNHDA, CDR2 SQIVND (reference sequence). The chain's CDR3 is CASSIGSPPSEQYF. Written as DNA, the CDR3 is TGTGCCAGTAGTATCGGCTCACCGCCGAGCGAGCAGTACTTC.

This clonotype was observed a few times. Here the CDR3 omits its conserved ending phenylalanine or tryptophan, so a read error is the likely source. The chain carries TRBV28 and TRBJ2-5; 7 nucleotides line up with TRBD2. Germline V gene data show CDR1 as MDHEN and CDR2 as SYDVKM. This CDR3 contains 17 residues. With 5 bases clipped from V and 3 bases from J, the junction kept 15 bases outside the gene matches. The CDR3 sequence is CASSPDLLGGMEETQYL. In nucleotides, the CDR3 is TGTGCCAGCAGTCCTGACCTACTGGGAGGGATGGAAGAGACCCAGTACCTC.

The chain recombines TRBV10-3 with TRBJ2-4, with no clear D. This CDR3 spans 13 amino acids. Germline V gene lookup returns CDR1 ENHRY and CDR2 SYGVKD. The germline V and J ends were trimmed by 3 bases and 5 bases, with 8 bases remaining between them. The CDR3 region has the DNA TGTGCCATCAGTGACGAATGGGAAAACATTCAGTACTTC. Encoded protein: CAISDEWENIQYF.

This clonotype was seen more than once but under ten times. CDR3 in amino acids: CASSPVVGGNEQYF. CDR3 DNA: TGTGCCAGCAGCCCAGTGGTGGGAGGGAACGAGCAGTACTTC. This chain connects TRBV12-3 or TRBV12-4 to TRBJ2-7; TRBD2 aligns across 7 bases. This CDR3 spans 14 amino acids. Losses at the gene ends were 6 bases for V and 5 bases for J; bases not matched to a gene: 10.

The chain joins TRBV6-2 or TRBV6-3 to TRBJ2-1; D is possibly TRBD2 (6 bases). Looked up from germline, CDR1 is MNHEY and CDR2 is SVGEGT. The V and J ends lost 4 bases and 9 bases respectively, with 19 bases between them. The CDR3 is made up of 15 amino acids. The CDR3 DNA follows: TGTGCCAGCAGTTTTACGGGCCTAGGAGGGTTTGAGCAGTTCTTC. Its protein product is CASSFTGLGGFEQFF.

At least ten counts were recorded for this clonotype. The chain combines TRBV11-2 with TRBJ2-7; D gene ambiguous. Deletions cut 1 base from V and 3 bases from J, with 10 bases between. Germline-derived CDR1 and CDR2 are SGHAT and FQNNGV. The CDR3 consists of 14 residues. The CDR3 DNA follows: TGTGCCAGCAGCTTAGGTGGACGGAACTACGAGCAGTACTTC. This codes for CASSLGGRNYEQYF. Combining the CDR3 with reference TRBV11-2 and TRBJ2-7 gives the whole variable domain EAGVAQSPRYKIIEKRQSVAFWCNPISGHATLYWYQQILGQGPKLLIQFQNNGVVDDSQLPKDRFSAERLKGVDSTLKIQPAKLEDSAVYLCASSLGGRNYEQYFGPGTRLTVT.

The chain has TRBV6-1 and TRBJ2-7, with TRBD2 as a possible D gene (7 bases). Trimming removed 8 bases from V and 5 bases from J, with 16 bases in between. The CDR3 covers 13 residues. Germline lookup yields CDR1 MNHNS and CDR2 SASEGT. CDR3 DNA sequence: TGTGCCAGCGCAAGGGGGGGGCCCAACGAGCAGTACTTC. It codes for CASARGGPNEQYF.

The chain recombines TRBV5-1 with TRBJ1-4; 7 nucleotides agree with TRBD1. The CDR3 spans 14 residues. Germline V gene data show CDR1 as SGHRS and CDR2 as YFSETQ. J lost 5 bases, V lost 4 bases, and 5 bases had no gene match. The CDR3 DNA is TGCGCCAGCAGCGCCGGGACAGCAAATGAAAAACTGTTTTTT. Its translation: CASSAGTANEKLFF.